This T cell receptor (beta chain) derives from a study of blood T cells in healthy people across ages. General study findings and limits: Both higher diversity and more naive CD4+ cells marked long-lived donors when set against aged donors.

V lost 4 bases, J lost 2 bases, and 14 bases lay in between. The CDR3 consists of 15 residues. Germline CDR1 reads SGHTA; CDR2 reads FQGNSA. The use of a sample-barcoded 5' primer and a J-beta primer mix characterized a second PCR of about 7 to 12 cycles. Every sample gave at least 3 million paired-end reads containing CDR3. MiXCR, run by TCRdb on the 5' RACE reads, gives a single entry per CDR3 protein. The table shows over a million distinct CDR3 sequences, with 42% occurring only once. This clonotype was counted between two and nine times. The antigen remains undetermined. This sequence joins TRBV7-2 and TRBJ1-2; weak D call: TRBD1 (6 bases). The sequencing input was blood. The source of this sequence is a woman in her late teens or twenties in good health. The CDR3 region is CASSSWTDFNYGYTF. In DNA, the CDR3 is TGTGCCAGCAGCTCGTGGACAGACTTCAACTATGGCTACACCTTC.